This TCR beta chain is drawn from a study of human T cells and chemical hapten exposure. CDR1 and CDR2 from the germline V gene are KGHSH and LQKENI. V lost 2 bases and J 3 bases, leaving 22 bases between the germline ends. This CDR3 contains 18 residues. Specified time point: patch test 1, 2 weeks after DPC sensitization. As to treatment: therapeutic diphenylcyclopropenone sensitization with weekly scalp DPC. This clonotype was seen repeatedly, ten times or more. No antigen is known for it. TCRdb re-derived calls from the RACE reads in MiXCR, one entry per CDR3 protein. The table shows more than 70,000 distinct CDR3 sequences, with 10% to 15% occurring only once. Study outcomes and limitations: DPC sensitization produced no change in TCRs with frequency above 1 in 1000.

This receptor was obtained from a woman aged 55-75 years with alopecia areata. Some clones in this sample may be carry-over from other donors' samples. V gene TRBV18 combines with J gene TRBJ1-1; D may be TRBD1 (5 bases). This sample comprised whole blood, obtained in connection with sensitization to the hapten diphenylcyclopropenone (DPC). The CDR3 spells CASSPGAGWTVGDTEAFF. CDR3 coding DNA: TGTGCCAGCTCACCAGGGGCGGGCTGGACGGTGGGGGACACTGAAGCTTTCTTT.